Shown below are 18 T cell receptor beta chains from a single sample sequenced in a study of control samples from healthy donors and cancer patients. Data came from immunoSEQ multiplex PCR; TCRdb stores just in-frame clones and leaves some out. The table has 170,000 or so clones, 85% to 90% seen once. The material sequenced was blood. Source of these receptors: a woman aged 45-65 years in good health.

The chain employs TRBV6-5 and TRBJ2-3; D gene unclear. CDR1 and CDR2 from the germline V gene are MNHEY and SVGAGI. Trimming stripped 10 bases from V and 3 bases from J, with 14 bases between. The CDR3 is 13 amino acids. DNA of the CDR3: TGTGCCACAAGGCGGCAGACAACAGATACGCAGTATTTT. Its protein product is CATRRQTTDTQYF.

This chain joins TRBV2 and TRBJ1-4, with TRBD1 identical over 9 bases. J gave up 8 bases and V 6 bases, and 4 bases lay outside the gene matches. The CDR3 consists of 13 residues. Per germline, CDR1 SNHLY and CDR2 FYNNEI. The CDR3: CASRRTGAEKLFF. In DNA, the CDR3 is TGTGCCAGCAGACGGACAGGGGCGGAAAAACTGTTTTTT.

The chain couples TRBV27 to TRBJ1-1; TRBD1 aligns across 9 bases. Germline lookup yields CDR1 MNHEY and CDR2 SMNVEV (reference sequence). The CDR3 length is 16 residues. The V and J ends lost 2 bases and 5 bases, in that order; junction bases with no gene match: 9. The CDR3 DNA reads TGTGCCAGCAGTTTAGCGACGGACAGGGGCGGAACTGAAGCTTTCTTT. It translates to CASSLATDRGGTEAFF.

In its sample, this clone was seen once. The chain is built from TRBV19 and TRBJ2-7, with TRBD2 as a possible D gene (5 bases). The CDR3 loop spans 14 amino acids. Trimming took 7 bases from V and 1 from J, leaving 14 bases between them. Germline V gives CDR1 LNHDA, CDR2 SQIVND (reference sequence). The CDR3 sequence is CASKEQEVSYEQYF. DNA for the CDR3: TGTGCCAGTAAGGAGCAGGAGGTGTCCTACGAGCAGTACTTC.

The chain recombines TRBV7-9 with TRBJ2-5, with D possibly being TRBD1 (6 bases). Germline V gene lookup returns CDR1 SEHNR and CDR2 FQNEAQ (reference sequence). CDR3 size: 13 residues. Trimming stripped 5 bases from V and 5 bases from J, with 12 bases between. CDR3 DNA sequence: TGTGCCAGCAGCAGGGGGTCCGGGGAGACCCAGTACTTC. This sequence encodes CASSRGSGETQYF.

The chain uses TRBV28 and TRBJ2-3, with a tentative D call TRBD2 (7 bases). This CDR3 is built from 15 residues. CDR1 is MDHEN and CDR2 is SYDVKM in the germline V gene. Trimming took off 3 bases at V and 4 bases at J, with 14 bases between the two ends. The CDR3, as DNA: TGTGCCAGCAGTTTTAGGGGGGGCCTTGCAGATACGCAGTATTTT. Protein: CASSFRGGLADTQYF.

The chain uses TRBV5-5 and TRBJ1-3, with 7 bases identical to TRBD1. In germline, CDR1 is SGHKS, CDR2 YYEKEE (reference sequence). The CDR3 consists of 15 residues. Trimming cost V 3 bases and J 0 bases; bases outside gene matches: 3. The CDR3 nucleotides are TGTGCCAGCAGCTCCAGGGGGAGCTCTGGAAACACCATATATTTT. Translating gives CASSSRGSSGNTIYF. Drawing the rest from reference TRBV5-5 and TRBJ1-3, the complete variable domain is DAGVTQSPTHLIKTRGQQVTLRCSPISGHKSVSWYQQVLGQGPQFIFQYYEKEERGRGNFPDRFSARQFPNYSSELNVNALLLGDSALYLCASSSRGSSGNTIYFGEGSWLTVV.

V gene TRBV19 combines with J gene TRBJ2-7; D tentatively reads TRBD1 or TRBD2 (5 bases each). The ends were cut back, 5 bases at V and 1 base at J, with 18 bases in the middle. The CDR3 extends over 16 amino acids. CDR1 is LNHDA and CDR2 is SQIVND in the germline V gene (reference sequence). The DNA for the CDR3 is TGTGCCAGTAGTGGGAGTGGTACCAGGGCGTCCTACGAGCAGTACTTC. It is translated as CASSGSGTRASYEQYF.

The chain joins TRBV7-8 to TRBJ2-3; D is possibly TRBD2 (7 bases). There are 14 residues in the CDR3. From germline, CDR1 is SGHVS and CDR2 FQNEAQ. The V gene lost 5 bases and the J gene lost 5 bases, with 14 bases spanning the gap. CDR3 protein: CASSGGAIKDTQYF. CDR3 bases: TGTGCCAGCAGCGGGGGGGCTATCAAAGATACGCAGTATTTT.

This clone was seen only a few times. V and J are TRBV30 and TRBJ1-3; 7 positions agree with TRBD1. The CDR3 contains 14 residues. Germline-derived CDR1 and CDR2 are GTSNPN and SVGIG (reference sequence). Unmatched junction bases numbered 7, after V lost 5 bases and J lost 3 bases. The CDR3 DNA sequence: TGTGCCTGGCGGACAGGCCGGGGTGGAAACACCATATATTTT. Translating it yields CAWRTGRGGNTIYF.

The chain combines TRBV7-6 with TRBJ2-7; D might be TRBD1 or TRBD2, each matching 5 bases. Germline V gene data show CDR1 as SGHVS and CDR2 as FNYEAQ. The CDR3 is made up of 12 amino acids. V was cut by 1 base and J by 7 bases, with 8 bases left in between. Here the CDR3 DNA reads TGTGCCAGCAGCTTAGTTTGGGGGGAGCAGTACTTC. It encodes CASSLVWGEQYF.

CDR3 sequence: CASSIQEGVQPQHF. The CDR3 bases are TGTGCCAGTAGTATACAGGAGGGCGTTCAGCCCCAGCATTTT. J is TRBJ1-5 and V is TRBV19; no definite D call. With 2 bases removed from V and 6 bases from J, the gap between germline ends came to 11 bases. The CDR3 is 14 amino acids. CDR1 and CDR2 from the germline V gene are LNHDA and SQIVND (reference sequence).

The CDR3 protein is CAGDRGLYGYTF. The CDR3 nucleotides read TGTGCCGGGGACAGGGGGCTCTATGGCTACACCTTC. The chain recombines TRBV30 with TRBJ1-2, with 12 bases matching TRBD1. Trimming removed 8 bases from V and 4 bases from J; junction bases left unmatched: 2. The CDR3 totals 12 residues. The germline V gene encodes CDR1 GTSNPN and CDR2 SVGIG (reference sequence).

The chain uses TRBV21-1 and TRBJ1-2; the D call in the table, TRBD1, was not verified against the DNA. TRBV21-1 represents a pseudogene. CDR3 length: 16 amino acids. The CDR3 bases are TGTGCCAGCAGCAAAGAGTGGGACAGGGTTCACTATGGCTACACCTTC. Translating gives CASSKEWDRVHYGYTF.

The chain is built from TRBV5-1 and TRBJ2-1; D uncertain. CDR3 length: 12 residues. Trimming cost V 0 bases and J 12 bases, with 10 bases left between them. Germline CDR1 and CDR2: SGHRS and YFSETQ. Here the CDR3 reads CASSLDSPGQFF. DNA for the CDR3: TGCGCCAGCAGCTTGGATTCCCCCGGGCAGTTCTTC. The variable domain in full, completed from reference TRBV5-1 and TRBJ2-1, reads KAGVTQTPRYLIKTRGQQVTLSCSPISGHRSVSWYQQTPGQGLQFLFEYFSETQRNKGNFPGRFSGRQFSNSRSEMNVSTLELGDSALYLCASSLDSPGQFFGPGTRLTVL.

The rearrangement uses TRBV9 and TRBJ1-1; D not certain. This CDR3 has 15 residues. Germline CDR1 reads SGDLS; CDR2 reads YYNGEE. V was pared by 4 bases and J by 3 bases, with 16 bases between. The CDR3 reads CASSRTLRLDTEAFF. CDR3 nucleotide sequence: TGTGCCAGCAGCCGTACTCTGCGTCTGGACACTGAAGCTTTCTTT.

CDR3: CSVWGDYGYTF. The CDR3 DNA follows: TGCAGCGTTTGGGGGGACTATGGCTACACCTTC. The rearrangement joins TRBV29-1 to TRBJ1-2; D might be TRBD1 (5 bases). The CDR3 sequence is 11 residues long. V was pared by 5 bases and J by 3 bases, with 7 bases between. Germline-derived CDR1 and CDR2 are SQVTM and ANQGSEA.

This sequence joins TRBV7-3 and TRBJ2-1; TRBD2 aligns across 14 bases. CDR1 is SGHTA, CDR2 FQGTGA, per germline. The junction had 9 bases not matched to a gene; V was cut back by 1 base and J by 13 bases. The CDR3 spans 16 residues. The CDR3 nucleotides read TGTGCCAGCAGCTTAATGGGGACTAGCGGGAGTAGGGAACAGTTCTTC. This sequence encodes CASSLMGTSGSREQFF.